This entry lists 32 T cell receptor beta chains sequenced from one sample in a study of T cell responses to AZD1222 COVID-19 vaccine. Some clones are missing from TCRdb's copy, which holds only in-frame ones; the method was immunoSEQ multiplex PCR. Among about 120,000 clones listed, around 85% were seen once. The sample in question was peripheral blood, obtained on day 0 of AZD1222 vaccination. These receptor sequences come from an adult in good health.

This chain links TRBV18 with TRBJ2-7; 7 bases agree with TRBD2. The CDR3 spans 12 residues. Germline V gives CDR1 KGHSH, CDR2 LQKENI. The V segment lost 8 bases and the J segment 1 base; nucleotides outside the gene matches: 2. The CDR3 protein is CASVGGSYEQYF. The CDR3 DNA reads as TGTGCCAGCGTGGGAGGGTCCTACGAGCAGTACTTC.

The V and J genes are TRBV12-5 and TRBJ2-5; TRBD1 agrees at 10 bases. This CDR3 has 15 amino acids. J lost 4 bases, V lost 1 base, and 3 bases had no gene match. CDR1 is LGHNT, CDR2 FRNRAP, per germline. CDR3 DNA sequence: TGTGCTAGTGGTTTGGGGGACAGGGGAGGAGAGACCCAGTACTTC. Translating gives CASGLGDRGGETQYF.

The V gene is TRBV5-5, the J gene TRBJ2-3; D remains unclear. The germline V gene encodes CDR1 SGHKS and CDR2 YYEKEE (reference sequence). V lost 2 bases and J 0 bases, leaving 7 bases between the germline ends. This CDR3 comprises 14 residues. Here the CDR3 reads CASSLGYSTDTQYF. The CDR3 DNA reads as TGTGCCAGCAGCTTAGGGTATAGCACAGATACGCAGTATTTT.

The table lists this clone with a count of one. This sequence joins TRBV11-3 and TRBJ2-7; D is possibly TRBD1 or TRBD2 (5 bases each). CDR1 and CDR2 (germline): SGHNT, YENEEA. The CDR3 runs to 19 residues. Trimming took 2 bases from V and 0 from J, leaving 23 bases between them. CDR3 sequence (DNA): TGTGCCAGCAGCTTATTAAGCCAGCGAGGGACCCGGGCCTCCTACGAGCAGTACTTC. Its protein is CASSLLSQRGTRASYEQYF.

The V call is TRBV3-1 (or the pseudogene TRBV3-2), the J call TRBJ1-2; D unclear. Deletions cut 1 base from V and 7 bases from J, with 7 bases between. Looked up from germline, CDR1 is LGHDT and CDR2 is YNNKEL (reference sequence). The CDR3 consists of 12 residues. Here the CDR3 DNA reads TGTGCCAGCAGCCAAGGTGTGGGTGGCTACACCTTC. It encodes CASSQGVGGYTF.

The CDR3 reads CASSQRQANQETQYF. CDR3 nucleotide sequence: TGTGCCAGCAGCCAACGACAGGCAAACCAAGAGACCCAGTACTTC. V gene TRBV3-1 (or the pseudogene TRBV3-2) combines with J gene TRBJ2-5, with D tentatively TRBD1 (6 bases). The length of the CDR3 is 15 residues. V dropped 2 bases and J dropped 0 bases, with 10 bases sitting between them. Germline lookup yields CDR1 LGHDT and CDR2 YNNKEL (reference sequence).

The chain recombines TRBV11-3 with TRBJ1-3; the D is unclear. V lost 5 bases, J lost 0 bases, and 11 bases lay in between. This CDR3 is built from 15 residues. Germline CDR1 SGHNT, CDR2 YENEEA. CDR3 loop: CASSPWSTSGNTIYF. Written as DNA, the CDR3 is TGTGCCAGCAGCCCCTGGTCGACCTCTGGAAACACCATATATTTT.

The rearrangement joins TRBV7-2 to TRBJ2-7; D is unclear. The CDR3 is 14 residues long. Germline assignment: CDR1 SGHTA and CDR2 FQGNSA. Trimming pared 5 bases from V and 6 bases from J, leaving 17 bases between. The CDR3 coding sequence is TGTGCCAGCAGCACGCGACTTCTAGTGTCCGAGCAGTACTTC. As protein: CASSTRLLVSEQYF.

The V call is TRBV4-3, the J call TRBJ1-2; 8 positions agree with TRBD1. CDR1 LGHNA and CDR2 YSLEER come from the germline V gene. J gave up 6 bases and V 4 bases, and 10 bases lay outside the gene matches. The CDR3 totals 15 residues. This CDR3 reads CASSRTDRGSDGYTF. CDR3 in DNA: TGCGCCAGCAGCCGGACAGACAGGGGATCGGATGGCTACACCTTC.

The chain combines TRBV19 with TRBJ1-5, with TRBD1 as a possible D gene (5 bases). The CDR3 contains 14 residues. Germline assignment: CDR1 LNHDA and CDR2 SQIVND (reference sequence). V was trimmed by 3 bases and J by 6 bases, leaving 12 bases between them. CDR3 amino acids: CASSIGWGGQPQHF. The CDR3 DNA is TGTGCCAGTAGTATCGGGTGGGGGGGTCAGCCCCAGCATTTT.

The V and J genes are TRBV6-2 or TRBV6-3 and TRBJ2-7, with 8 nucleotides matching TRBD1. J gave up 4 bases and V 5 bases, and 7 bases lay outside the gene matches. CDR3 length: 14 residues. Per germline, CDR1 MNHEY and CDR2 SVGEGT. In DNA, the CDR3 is TGTGCCAGCAGTCCAGTCGACAGGGGATACGAGCAGTACTTC. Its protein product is CASSPVDRGYEQYF.

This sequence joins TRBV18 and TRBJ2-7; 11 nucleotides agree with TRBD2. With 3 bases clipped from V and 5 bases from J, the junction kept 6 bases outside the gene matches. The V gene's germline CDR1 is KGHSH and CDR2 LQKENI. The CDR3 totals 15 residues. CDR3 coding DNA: TGTGCCAGCTCACCCCTCCCGACTAGCGGGAACGAGCAGTACTTC. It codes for CASSPLPTSGNEQYF.

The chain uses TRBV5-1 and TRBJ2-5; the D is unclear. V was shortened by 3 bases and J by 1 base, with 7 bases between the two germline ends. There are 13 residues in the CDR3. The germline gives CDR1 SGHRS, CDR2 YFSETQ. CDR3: CASSYGAQETQYF. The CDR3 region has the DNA TGCGCCAGCAGCTACGGAGCCCAAGAGACCCAGTACTTC. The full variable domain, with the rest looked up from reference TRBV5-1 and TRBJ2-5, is KAGVTQTPRYLIKTRGQQVTLSCSPISGHRSVSWYQQTPGQGLQFLFEYFSETQRNKGNFPGRFSGRQFSNSRSEMNVSTLELGDSALYLCASSYGAQETQYFGPGTRLLVL.

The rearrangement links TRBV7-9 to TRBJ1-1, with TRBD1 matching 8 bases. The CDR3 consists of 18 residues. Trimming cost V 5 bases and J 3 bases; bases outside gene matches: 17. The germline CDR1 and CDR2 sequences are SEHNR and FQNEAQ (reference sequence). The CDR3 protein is CASSPLTGAFVADTEAFF. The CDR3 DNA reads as TGTGCCAGCAGCCCATTGACAGGGGCATTCGTTGCGGACACTGAAGCTTTCTTT.

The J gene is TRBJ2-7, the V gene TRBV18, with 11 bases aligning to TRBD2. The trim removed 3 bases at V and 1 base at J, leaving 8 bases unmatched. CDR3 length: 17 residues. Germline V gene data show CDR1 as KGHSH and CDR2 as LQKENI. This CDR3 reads CASSPTSVAGGSYEQYF. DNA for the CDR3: TGTGCCAGCTCACCTACGAGTGTAGCGGGAGGGTCCTACGAGCAGTACTTC.

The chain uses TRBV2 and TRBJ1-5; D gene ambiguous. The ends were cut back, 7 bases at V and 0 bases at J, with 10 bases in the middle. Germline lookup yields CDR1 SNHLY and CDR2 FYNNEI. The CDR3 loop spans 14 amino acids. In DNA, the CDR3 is TGTGCCAGCAATCAGGAGTATAGCAATCAGCCCCAGCATTTT. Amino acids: CASNQEYSNQPQHF.

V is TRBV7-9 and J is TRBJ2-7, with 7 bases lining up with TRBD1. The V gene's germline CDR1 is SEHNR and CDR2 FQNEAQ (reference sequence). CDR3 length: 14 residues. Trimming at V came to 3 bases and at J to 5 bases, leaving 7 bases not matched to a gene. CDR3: CASSFLTGNHEQYF. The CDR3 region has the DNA TGTGCCAGCAGCTTCCTGACAGGGAACCACGAGCAGTACTTC.

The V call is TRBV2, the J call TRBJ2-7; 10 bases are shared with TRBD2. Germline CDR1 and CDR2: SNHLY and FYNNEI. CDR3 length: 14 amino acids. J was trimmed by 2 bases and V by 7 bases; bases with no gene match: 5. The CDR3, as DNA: TGTGCCAGCAAACCGGGACTAGCGACCTACGAGCAGTACTTC. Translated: CASKPGLATYEQYF. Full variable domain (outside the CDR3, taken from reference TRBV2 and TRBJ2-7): EPEVTQTPSHQVTQMGQEVILRCVPISNHLYFYWYRQILGQKVEFLVSFYNNEISEKSEIFDDQFSVERPDGSNFTLKIRSTKLEDSAMYFCASKPGLATYEQYFGPGTRLTVT.

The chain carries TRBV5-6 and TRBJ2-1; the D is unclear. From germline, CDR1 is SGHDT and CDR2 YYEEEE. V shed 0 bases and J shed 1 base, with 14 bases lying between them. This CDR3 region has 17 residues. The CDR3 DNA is TGTGCCAGCAGCTTGGCTCGACTCCTCTTATCCTACAATGAGCAGTTCTTC. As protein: CASSLARLLLSYNEQFF.

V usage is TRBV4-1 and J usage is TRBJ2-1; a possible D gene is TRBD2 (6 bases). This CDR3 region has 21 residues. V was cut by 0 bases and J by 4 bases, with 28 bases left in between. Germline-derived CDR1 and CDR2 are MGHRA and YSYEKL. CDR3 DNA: TGCGCCAGCAGCCAAGAAGGTGGGTTACGGGACGGGACTTACCTTTACAATGAGCAGTTCTTC. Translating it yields CASSQEGGLRDGTYLYNEQFF.

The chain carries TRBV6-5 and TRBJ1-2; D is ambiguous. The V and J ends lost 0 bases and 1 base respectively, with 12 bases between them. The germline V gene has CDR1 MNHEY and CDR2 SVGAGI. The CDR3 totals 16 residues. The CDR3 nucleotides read TGTGCCAGCAGTTACTCTTCGGCGGGATATAACTATGGCTACACCTTC. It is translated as CASSYSSAGYNYGYTF.

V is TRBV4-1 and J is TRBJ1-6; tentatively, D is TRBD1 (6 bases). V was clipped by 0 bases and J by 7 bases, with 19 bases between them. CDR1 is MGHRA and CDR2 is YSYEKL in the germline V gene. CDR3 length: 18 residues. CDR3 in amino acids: CASSQDLGGGRWNSPLHF. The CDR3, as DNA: TGCGCCAGCAGCCAAGATCTGGGTGGGGGCAGGTGGAATTCACCCCTCCACTTT.

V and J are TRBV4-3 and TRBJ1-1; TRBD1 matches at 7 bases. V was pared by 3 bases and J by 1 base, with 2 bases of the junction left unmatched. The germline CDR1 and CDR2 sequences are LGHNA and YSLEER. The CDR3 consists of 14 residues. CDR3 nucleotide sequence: TGCGCCAGCAGCCAGGACAGGTGGAACACTGAAGCTTTCTTT. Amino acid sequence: CASSQDRWNTEAFF.

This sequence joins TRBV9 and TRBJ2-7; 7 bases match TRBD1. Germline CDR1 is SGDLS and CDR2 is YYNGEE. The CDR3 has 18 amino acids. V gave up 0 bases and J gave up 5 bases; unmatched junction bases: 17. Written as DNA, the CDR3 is TGTGCCAGCAGCGTAGGAATAGGGGGTCGGACAGGACTCCACGAGCAGTACTTC. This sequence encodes CASSVGIGGRTGLHEQYF.

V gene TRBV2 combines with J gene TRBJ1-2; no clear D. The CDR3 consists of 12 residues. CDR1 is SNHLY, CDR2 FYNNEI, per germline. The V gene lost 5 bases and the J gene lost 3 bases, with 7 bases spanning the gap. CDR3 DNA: TGTGCCAGCAGTTTGACGGACTATGGCTACACCTTC. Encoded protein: CASSLTDYGYTF.

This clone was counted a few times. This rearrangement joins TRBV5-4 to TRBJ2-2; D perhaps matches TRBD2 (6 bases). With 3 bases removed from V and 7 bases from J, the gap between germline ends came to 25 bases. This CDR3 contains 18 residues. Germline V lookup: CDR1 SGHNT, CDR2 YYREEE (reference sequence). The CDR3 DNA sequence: TGTGCCAGCAGCTGGTATCGCGGGACCGACGTCCTCGGCGGGGAGCTGTTTTTT. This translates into CASSWYRGTDVLGGELFF. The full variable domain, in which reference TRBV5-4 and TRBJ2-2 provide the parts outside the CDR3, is ETGVTQSPTHLIKTRGQQVTLRCSSQSGHNTVSWYQQALGQGPQFIFQYYREEENGRGNFPPRFSGLQFPNYSSELNVNALELDDSALYLCASSWYRGTDVLGGELFFGEGSRLTVL.

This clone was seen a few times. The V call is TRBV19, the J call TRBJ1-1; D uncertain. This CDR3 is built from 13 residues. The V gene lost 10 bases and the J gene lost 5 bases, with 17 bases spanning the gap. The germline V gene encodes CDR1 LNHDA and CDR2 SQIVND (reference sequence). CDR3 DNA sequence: TGTGCCACGAGCGGCGTTCTGGGGACTGAAGCTTTCTTT. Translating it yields CATSGVLGTEAFF. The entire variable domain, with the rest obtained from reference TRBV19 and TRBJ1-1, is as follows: DGGITQSPKYLFRKEGQNVTLSCEQNLNHDAMYWYRQDPGQGLRLIYYSQIVNDFQKGDIAEGYSVSREKKESFPLTVTSAQKNPTAFYLCATSGVLGTEAFFGQGTRLTVV.

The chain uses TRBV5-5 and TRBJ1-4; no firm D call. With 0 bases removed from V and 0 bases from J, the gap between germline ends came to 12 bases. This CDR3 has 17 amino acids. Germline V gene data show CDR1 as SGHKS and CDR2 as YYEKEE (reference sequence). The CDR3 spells CASSLVGGLATNEKLFF. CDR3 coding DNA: TGTGCCAGCAGCTTGGTGGGAGGTCTTGCAACTAATGAAAAACTGTTTTTT.

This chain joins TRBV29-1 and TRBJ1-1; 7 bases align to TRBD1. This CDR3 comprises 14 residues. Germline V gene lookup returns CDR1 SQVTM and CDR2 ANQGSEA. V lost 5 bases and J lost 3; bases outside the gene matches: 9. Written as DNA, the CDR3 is TGCAGCGTTACAAGACAGGGATGGGACACTGAAGCTTTCTTT. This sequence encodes CSVTRQGWDTEAFF.

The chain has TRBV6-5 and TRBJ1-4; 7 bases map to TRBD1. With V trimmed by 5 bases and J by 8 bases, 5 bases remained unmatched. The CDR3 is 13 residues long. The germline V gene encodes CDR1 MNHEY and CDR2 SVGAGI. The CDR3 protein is CASSRGLEEKLFF. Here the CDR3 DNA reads TGTGCCAGCAGTAGGGGGCTCGAGGAAAAACTGTTTTTT.

CDR3 sequence reads: CASSIGGQGSSYEQYF. CDR3 DNA: TGTGCCAGTAGTATAGGAGGACAGGGGAGCTCCTACGAGCAGTACTTC. The rearrangement joins TRBV19 to TRBJ2-7; TRBD1 agrees at 9 bases. The CDR3 runs 16 residues. The V segment lost 1 base and the J segment 0 bases; nucleotides outside the gene matches: 4. Looked up from germline, CDR1 is LNHDA and CDR2 is SQIVND (reference sequence).

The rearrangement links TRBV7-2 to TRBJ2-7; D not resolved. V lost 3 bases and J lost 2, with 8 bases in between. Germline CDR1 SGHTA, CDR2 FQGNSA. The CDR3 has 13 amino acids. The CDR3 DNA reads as TGTGCCAGCAGCTTCGGCAAAGCCTACGAGCAGTACTTC. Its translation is CASSFGKAYEQYF. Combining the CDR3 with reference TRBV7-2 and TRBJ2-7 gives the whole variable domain GAGVSQSPSNKVTEKGKDVELRCDPISGHTALYWYRQSLGQGLEFLIYFQGNSAPDKSGLPSDRFSAERTGGSVSTLTIQRTQQEDSAVYLCASSFGKAYEQYFGPGTRLTVT.